This TCR beta chain originates from a study of blood T cell repertoires in COVID-19. In the study overall: Acute and convalescent COVID-19 specimens originated in the United States, Italy and Spain.

In assigning cohorts, the study relied on participant-reported clinical history. Between the trimmed V and J ends, which lost 5 bases and 6 bases, there was a span of 11 bases. The CDR3 extends over 11 amino acids. Germline V lookup: CDR1 DFQATT, CDR2 SNEGSKA (reference sequence). Original methodology: Amplification with reference gene primers provided the estimates of nucleated cell counts. Profiled with immunoSEQ multiplex PCR; TCRdb holds only in-frame clones, not every one. The V and J calls and clone size come from that table; D and trimming were worked out from the DNA. This table has about 270,000 clones, about 91% appearing once.

The sequencing sample was made of PBMCs or T cells enriched from blood (not recorded which). The clonotype comes from a man in his forties who had been exposed to COVID-19. This chain uses TRBV20-1 with TRBJ2-7, with D perhaps matching TRBD2 (6 bases). As DNA, the CDR3 is TGCAGTGCTGCCGGGGGTCTCGAGCAGTACTTC. Amino acid sequence: CSAAGGLEQYF.